This T cell receptor beta chain was profiled in a study of T cells in Graves' hyperthyroidism and ophthalmopathy. The investigators amplified TCR beta CDR3 regions from RNA transcripts. RT-PCR in the first round (using the HTBI primer set) targeted the TCR CDR3. TCRdb used MiXCR to reprocess the multiplex PCR reads, holding one entry per CDR3 protein. The repertoire consists of 530,000 or so distinct CDR3 sequences, with around 24% occurring once and the leading ten covering roughly 10%. Worth noting for this clonotype: As yet, its antigen is unknown.

Overall study findings and caveats: With a median lead of 6.5 months before onset, the model predicted ophthalmopathy.

This CDR3 has 16 residues. V lost 5 bases and J lost 5, with 19 bases in between. What was sequenced was blood. This chain links TRBV12-3 or TRBV12-4 with TRBJ2-1; D perhaps matches TRBD1 (6 bases). The receptor's source is a woman aged 25-40 years with Graves' ophthalmopathy. The CDR3 sequence is CASSLQTGMRHNEQFF. DNA for the CDR3: TGTGCCAGCAGTCTCCAGACAGGTATGCGTCACAATGAGCAGTTCTTC.